What follows is one T cell receptor (beta chain) and its context. Together with a sample-barcoded 5' primer, a J-beta primer mix was included in a second PCR lasting roughly 6 to 12 cycles. One entry per CDR3 protein, called by TCRdb with MiXCR from the 5' RACE reads. Of some 1.5 million distinct CDR3 sequences listed, 42% are singletons. The CDR3 runs to 17 residues. V lost 0 bases and J lost 7; bases outside the gene matches: 16. Germline lookup yields CDR1 SGHRS and CDR2 YFSETQ. The sample is drawn from a study of blood T cells in healthy people across ages. Source material: blood. The chain links TRBV5-1 to TRBJ2-7; 7 nucleotides match TRBD2. This TCR derives from a woman in her late teens or twenties in good health. This chain's CDR3 is CASSLVPSGTYEDEQYF. The CDR3 bases are TGCGCCAGCAGCTTGGTGCCTAGCGGTACCTATGAGGATGAGCAGTACTTC. Drawing the rest from reference TRBV5-1 and TRBJ2-7, the complete variable domain is KAGVTQTPRYLIKTRGQQVTLSCSPISGHRSVSWYQQTPGQGLQFLFEYFSETQRNKGNFPGRFSGRQFSNSRSEMNVSTLELGDSALYLCASSLVPSGTYEDEQYFGPGTRLTVT.